The 17 T cell receptor beta chains reported below all come from one sample, sequenced in a study of OX40 agonist ivuxolimab in advanced cancers. Sequencing used immunoSEQ multiplex PCR; TCRdb keeps in-frame clones, though not all of them. The sample lists about 53,000 clones, about 85% occurring once. The source material was CD4+ or CD8+ T cells sorted from blood, sampled in a trial of the OX40 agonist ivuxolimab. These receptors were collected from an adult with an advanced solid tumor such as melanoma, head and neck, liver or kidney cancer.

J is TRBJ2-2 and V is TRBV11-1; 7 bases fit TRBD2. Losses at the gene ends were 2 bases for V and 7 bases for J; bases not matched to a gene: 10. This CDR3 spans 16 amino acids. Germline V gene lookup returns CDR1 SGHAT and CDR2 FQDESV (reference sequence). The chain's CDR3 is CASSLSGAGRIGELFF. The CDR3 nucleotides are TGTGCCAGCAGCTTATCGGGAGCGGGACGAATCGGGGAGCTGTTTTTT. The whole variable domain, filled in from reference TRBV11-1 and TRBJ2-2, reads EAEVAQSPRYKITEKSQAVAFWCDPISGHATLYWYRQILGQGPELLVQFQDESVVDDSQLPKDRFSAERLKGVDSTLKIQPAELGDSAMYLCASSLSGAGRIGELFFGEGSRLTVL.

The chain joins TRBV19 to TRBJ1-5; a possible D gene is TRBD1 (5 bases). Deletions cut 3 bases from V and 3 bases from J, with 18 bases between. The CDR3 consists of 17 residues. Germline V gene data show CDR1 as LNHDA and CDR2 as SQIVND (reference sequence). In DNA form, the CDR3 reads TGTGCCAGTAGTATTCTATCTTTTGACAGCATCAATCAGCCCCAGCATTTT. Residues: CASSILSFDSINQPQHF.

This sequence joins TRBV2 and TRBJ2-6; either TRBD1 or TRBD2 may supply D (5 bases each). CDR3 size: 17 residues. The V gene's germline CDR1 is SNHLY and CDR2 FYNNEI. Trimming left V 6 bases short and J 0 bases short, with 15 bases between. The CDR3 is CASRFSGPLSGANVLTF. The CDR3 DNA reads as TGTGCCAGCAGATTCTCGGGGCCACTCTCTGGGGCCAACGTCCTGACTTTC.

The V and J genes are TRBV5-4 and TRBJ2-2; TRBD2 aligns across 10 bases. CDR3 length: 16 residues. Trimming at V came to 2 bases and at J to 3 bases, leaving 4 bases not matched to a gene. CDR1 is SGHNT and CDR2 is YYREEE in the germline V gene (reference sequence). The DNA for the CDR3 is TGTGCCAGCAGCTTTGGCCTAGCGGGAGACACCGGGGAGCTGTTTTTT. It yields the protein CASSFGLAGDTGELFF. The complete variable domain, with remaining parts taken from reference TRBV5-4 and TRBJ2-2, reads ETGVTQSPTHLIKTRGQQVTLRCSSQSGHNTVSWYQQALGQGPQFIFQYYREEENGRGNFPPRFSGLQFPNYSSELNVNALELDDSALYLCASSFGLAGDTGELFFGEGSRLTVL.

V is TRBV5-6 and J is TRBJ1-5, with a tentative D call TRBD1 (5 bases). Trimming removed 6 bases from V and 7 bases from J, with 17 bases in between. In germline, CDR1 is SGHDT, CDR2 YYEEEE. This CDR3 comprises 14 residues. CDR3 in amino acids: CASTQQGGWQPQHF. DNA for the CDR3: TGTGCCAGCACCCAGCAGGGCGGCTGGCAGCCCCAGCATTTT. The full variable domain, rest sourced from reference TRBV5-6 and TRBJ1-5, is DAGVTQSPTHLIKTRGQQVTLRCSPKSGHDTVSWYQQALGQGPQFIFQYYEEEERQRGNFPDRFSGHQFPNYSSELNVNALLLGDSALYLCASTQQGGWQPQHFGDGTRLSIL.

To note about this clone: Compared with germline, one end of the junction differs, possibly owing to a read error. CDR3 region: CASSLGVSTDMPNTGELFF. CDR3 nucleotide sequence: TGTGCTAGCAGCTTAGGTGTTTCGACAGATATGCCGAACACCGGGGAGCTGTTTTTT. This sequence joins TRBV7-7 and TRBJ2-2; TRBD1 is a possible D gene (5 bases). CDR3 length: 19 residues. Germline V gene sequence: CDR1 SSHAT, CDR2 FNYEAQ (reference sequence).

The CDR3 nucleotides read TGTGCCAGTAGGGGGGGACGGTTGAACACTGAAGCTTTCTTT. Encoded protein: CASRGGRLNTEAFF. The V call is TRBV19, the J call TRBJ1-1; D perhaps matches TRBD1 (5 bases). This CDR3 spans 14 amino acids. CDR1 LNHDA and CDR2 SQIVND come from the germline V gene (reference sequence). V was trimmed by 6 bases and J by 0 bases, leaving 11 bases between them.

The gene calls are TRBV27 and TRBJ2-1; TRBD1 is a possible D gene (6 bases). This CDR3 is 13 amino acids long. Trimming took 6 bases from V and 6 from J, leaving 12 bases between them. Per germline, CDR1 MNHEY and CDR2 SMNVEV (reference sequence). CDR3 nucleotides: TGTGCCAGCAGCCTGTGGGACACCAATGAGCAGTTCTTC. Protein sequence: CASSLWDTNEQFF.

The rearrangement links TRBV6-4 to TRBJ2-2, with 8 bases identical to TRBD1. This CDR3 comprises 13 residues. Trimming took 6 bases from V and 6 from J; bases not matched to a gene: 3. Germline V CDR1 and CDR2: MRHNA, SNTAGT. The CDR3 here is CASSARGPGELFF. The DNA of the CDR3 is TGTGCCAGCAGCGCCAGGGGGCCCGGGGAGCTGTTTTTT.

The chain carries TRBV5-8 and TRBJ1-2; no reliable D call. Trimming took 0 bases from V and 4 from J, leaving 7 bases between them. This CDR3 has 13 residues. CDR1 SGHTS and CDR2 YDEGEE come from the germline V gene. CDR3 nucleotides: TGTGCCAGCAGCTTGGATGGAGGCTATGGCTACACCTTC. It codes for CASSLDGGYGYTF.

J is TRBJ2-1 and V is TRBV19; 9 bases match TRBD1. From germline, CDR1 is LNHDA and CDR2 SQIVND (reference sequence). The V gene end was trimmed by 3 bases and the J gene end by 8 bases; junction bases not matched to a gene: 8. The CDR3 runs 15 residues. CDR3 nucleotides: TGTGCCAGTAGTATGCCGGGACAGGGTATCTATGAGCAGTTCTTC. Residues: CASSMPGQGIYEQFF. Together with reference TRBV19 and TRBJ2-1, the CDR3 gives the full variable domain: DGGITQSPKYLFRKEGQNVTLSCEQNLNHDAMYWYRQDPGQGLRLIYYSQIVNDFQKGDIAEGYSVSREKKESFPLTVTSAQKNPTAFYLCASSMPGQGIYEQFFGPGTRLTVL.

The V and J genes are TRBV2 and TRBJ2-7; D possibly corresponds to TRBD2 (6 bases). This CDR3 region has 17 residues. V shed 6 bases and J shed 5 bases, with 26 bases lying between them. Germline-derived CDR1 and CDR2 are SNHLY and FYNNEI. Here the CDR3 reads CASRQPWRGSGENEQYF. The DNA of the CDR3 is TGTGCCAGCAGACAGCCGTGGAGGGGCTCTGGGGAAAACGAGCAGTACTTC.

The CDR3 bases are TGTGCCAGCAGCTTGAACAGGGTCCCCGATGGCTACACCTTC. Encoded protein: CASSLNRVPDGYTF. This rearrangement joins TRBV7-8 to TRBJ1-2; D might be TRBD1 (6 bases). The V gene's germline CDR1 is SGHVS and CDR2 FQNEAQ. V was clipped by 3 bases and J by 6 bases, with 14 bases between them. This CDR3 has 14 amino acids.

This CDR3 is CAIRNLGVGANVLTF. DNA for the CDR3: TGTGCCATCAGGAATTTAGGGGTGGGGGCCAACGTCCTGACTTTC. The J gene is TRBJ2-6, the V gene TRBV10-3, with a weak D call TRBD1 (5 bases). CDR1 and CDR2 from the germline V gene are ENHRY and SYGVKD. V was clipped by 6 bases and J by 4 bases, with 13 bases between them. The CDR3 consists of 15 residues.

The genes are TRBV6-6 and TRBJ1-6; unclear D gene. This CDR3 contains 14 residues. V was pared by 6 bases and J by 8 bases, with 14 bases between. Germline V gene lookup returns CDR1 MNHNY and CDR2 SVGAGI (reference sequence). CDR3 DNA: TGTGCCAGCAGGCGCCAGGTGACTGATTCACCCCTCCACTTT. Its protein is CASRRQVTDSPLHF.

CDR3 coding DNA: TGCGCCAGCGGGGAGGGGAGGGCGAACACTGAAGCTTTCTTT. The encoded protein is CASGEGRANTEAFF. The chain carries TRBV5-1 and TRBJ1-1; TRBD1 is a possible D gene (5 bases). There are 14 residues in the CDR3. Germline CDR1 reads SGHRS; CDR2 reads YFSETQ. V lost 7 bases and J 1 base, leaving 14 bases between the germline ends. The complete variable domain, with remaining parts taken from reference TRBV5-1 and TRBJ1-1, reads KAGVTQTPRYLIKTRGQQVTLSCSPISGHRSVSWYQQTPGQGLQFLFEYFSETQRNKGNFPGRFSGRQFSNSRSEMNVSTLELGDSALYLCASGEGRANTEAFFGQGTRLTVV.

This clone was found once. V gene TRBV11-2 combines with J gene TRBJ1-1; 9 bases fit TRBD1. CDR1 is SGHAT and CDR2 is FQNNGV in the germline V gene. There are 14 residues in the CDR3. V lost 3 bases to trimming and J lost 5 bases; unmatched junction nucleotides: 4. Here the CDR3 reads CASSFLTGGTEAFF. The CDR3 DNA reads TGTGCCAGCAGCTTTTTGACAGGGGGGACTGAAGCTTTCTTT.